These 22 T cell receptor beta chains originate from one sample sequenced in a study of blood T cell repertoires in COVID-19. TCRdb keeps only in-frame clones here, not all; method: immunoSEQ multiplex PCR. The table lists about 270,000 clones, about 91% of them singletons. Sequenced sample: PBMCs or T cells enriched from blood (not recorded which). These receptors were obtained from a man between 35 and 55 years old who had been exposed to COVID-19.

The chain employs TRBV7-8 and TRBJ1-6; TRBD1 aligns across 7 bases. CDR1 SGHVS and CDR2 FQNEAQ come from the germline V gene. The V gene end was trimmed by 5 bases and the J gene end by 10 bases; junction bases not matched to a gene: 11. The CDR3 is 15 amino acids. This chain's CDR3 is CASSPQVQGYSPLHF. In DNA form, the CDR3 reads TGTGCCAGCAGCCCACAGGTACAGGGGTACTCACCCCTCCACTTT.

The V and J genes are TRBV30 and TRBJ2-1, with 12 positions matching TRBD2. The V segment lost 2 bases and the J segment 7 bases; nucleotides outside the gene matches: 6. Germline CDR1 GTSNPN, CDR2 SVGIG (reference sequence). There are 15 residues in the CDR3. CDR3 bases: TGTGCCTGGAGTTGGGGACTAGCGGGTGTGAATGAGCAGTTCTTC. Its translation: CAWSWGLAGVNEQFF.

The chain links TRBV29-1 to TRBJ1-3; a weak D match, TRBD1 (6 bases). The CDR3 consists of 15 residues. V was cut by 6 bases and J by 1 base, with 16 bases left in between. In germline, CDR1 is SQVTM, CDR2 ANQGSEA. As DNA, the CDR3 is TGCAGCGTAGCTCCCAGGGGAAGGTCTGGAAACACCATATATTTT. It translates to CSVAPRGRSGNTIYF. The whole variable domain, filled in from reference TRBV29-1 and TRBJ1-3, reads SAVISQKPSRDICQRGTSLTIQCQVDSQVTMMFWYRQQPGQSLTLIATANQGSEATYESGFVIDKFPISRPNLTFSTLTVSNMSPEDSSIYLCSVAPRGRSGNTIYFGEGSWLTVV.

V is TRBV4-2 and J is TRBJ2-2; TRBD2 aligns across 12 bases. The CDR3 loop spans 18 amino acids. Trimming cost V 0 bases and J 2 bases; bases outside gene matches: 4. CDR1 and CDR2 from the germline V gene are LGHNA and YNFKEQ. The CDR3 protein is CASSQDPSGRGNTGELFF. CDR3 sequence (DNA): TGTGCCAGCAGCCAAGACCCTAGCGGGAGGGGTAACACCGGGGAGCTGTTTTTT.

The chain carries TRBV28 and TRBJ2-7; 12 bases are a match to TRBD2. V was clipped by 4 bases and J by 0 bases; unmatched bases: 4. The CDR3 is 16 amino acids. Germline CDR1 and CDR2: MDHEN and SYDVKM. CDR3 amino acids: CASSSSTSGSSYEQYF. The CDR3 DNA reads as TGTGCCAGCAGTTCCTCGACTAGCGGGAGCTCCTACGAGCAGTACTTC.

The chain employs TRBV3-1 (or the pseudogene TRBV3-2) and TRBJ1-2; the match to TRBD1 covers 7 bases. The V segment lost 1 base and the J segment 6 bases; nucleotides outside the gene matches: 5. CDR3 length: 14 amino acids. Germline V CDR1 and CDR2: LGHDT, YNNKEL (reference sequence). The CDR3, as DNA: TGTGCCAGCAGCCAAGCCGGGACAGTCAATGGCTACACCTTC. It is translated as CASSQAGTVNGYTF.

The V and J genes are TRBV19 and TRBJ1-2; 9 positions agree with TRBD1. Germline V gives CDR1 LNHDA, CDR2 SQIVND (reference sequence). Losses at the gene ends were 6 bases for V and 4 bases for J; bases not matched to a gene: 6. CDR3 size: 14 residues. CDR3 amino acids: CASRRGQGGYGYTF. The CDR3, as DNA: TGTGCCAGTAGGAGGGGACAGGGCGGCTATGGCTACACCTTC.

This clone was seen more than once but under ten times. The V call is TRBV4-1, the J call TRBJ1-5; D not certain. This CDR3 spans 15 amino acids. V was cut by 5 bases and J by 1 base, with 12 bases left in between. The germline CDR1 and CDR2 sequences are MGHRA and YSYEKL. The CDR3 loop reads CASSSQIVSNQPQHF. For the CDR3, the DNA is TGCGCCAGCAGCTCCCAGATTGTAAGCAATCAGCCCCAGCATTTT.

V usage is TRBV28 and J usage is TRBJ1-1, with D possibly being TRBD1 (6 bases). The CDR3 contains 14 residues. V was clipped by 2 bases and J by 4 bases, with 11 bases between them. CDR1 is MDHEN and CDR2 is SYDVKM in the germline V gene. CDR3 region: CASSLPEGGTEAFF. CDR3 DNA sequence: TGTGCCAGCAGTTTACCCGAAGGGGGCACTGAAGCTTTCTTT.

The J gene is TRBJ1-1, the V gene TRBV3-1 (or the pseudogene TRBV3-2); no clear D gene. The CDR3 runs 12 residues. V was pared by 1 base and J by 7 bases, with 7 bases between. Germline-derived CDR1 and CDR2 are LGHDT and YNNKEL (reference sequence). The CDR3 region is CASSQGLDEAFF. In DNA, the CDR3 is TGTGCCAGCAGCCAAGGACTGGATGAAGCTTTCTTT.

This clone was recorded only once. J is TRBJ1-3 and V is TRBV28; TRBD1 matches at 7 bases. This CDR3 is built from 13 residues. Germline CDR1 MDHEN, CDR2 SYDVKM. The J segment lost 2 bases and the V segment lost 6 bases, leaving 1 base of the junction unmatched. This chain's CDR3 is CASSQGAGNTIYF. CDR3 bases: TGTGCCAGCAGCCAGGGGGCTGGAAACACCATATATTTT.

The chain carries TRBV4-1 and TRBJ2-2, with 7 bases matching TRBD2. Germline loops: CDR1 MGHRA, CDR2 YSYEKL. V lost 3 bases to trimming and J lost 1 base; unmatched junction nucleotides: 8. This CDR3 contains 17 residues. CDR3 amino acids: CASSHATGLQNTGELFF. In nucleotides, the CDR3 is TGCGCCAGCAGCCACGCTACGGGACTACAGAACACCGGGGAGCTGTTTTTT.

The chain uses TRBV28 and TRBJ2-7, with a tentative D call TRBD2 (5 bases). Germline V CDR1 and CDR2: MDHEN, SYDVKM. With 1 base removed from V and 5 bases from J, the gap between germline ends came to 9 bases. This CDR3 contains 13 residues. In nucleotides, the CDR3 is TGTGCCAGCAGTTTATCCGGGAAGAACGAGCAGTACTTC. Its translation: CASSLSGKNEQYF. Looking up the rest from reference TRBV28 and TRBJ2-7 gives the full variable domain: DVKVTQSSRYLVKRTGEKVFLECVQDMDHENMFWYRQDPGLGLRLIYFSYDVKMKEKGDIPEGYSVSREKKERFSLILESASTNQTSMYLCASSLSGKNEQYFGPGTRLTVT.

The chain carries TRBV10-3 and TRBJ2-4; D remains ambiguous. V was shortened by 0 bases and J by 5 bases, with 8 bases between the two germline ends. The CDR3 covers 14 residues. CDR1 is ENHRY, CDR2 SYGVKD, per germline. CDR3: CAISESANENIQYF. As DNA, the CDR3 is TGTGCCATCAGTGAGTCTGCGAATGAAAACATTCAGTACTTC.

The chain has TRBV3-1 (or the pseudogene TRBV3-2) and TRBJ1-2, with D perhaps matching TRBD1 (6 bases). CDR3 length: 14 amino acids. Trimming took off 2 bases at V and 2 bases at J, with 9 bases between the two ends. The germline CDR1 and CDR2 sequences are LGHDT and YNNKEL (reference sequence). Here the CDR3 DNA reads TGTGCCAGCAGCCAATTAGGACAGAACTATGGCTACACCTTC. Its protein product is CASSQLGQNYGYTF.

This chain joins TRBV9 and TRBJ2-3; the D gene is possibly TRBD2 (6 bases). CDR3 length equals 16 residues. Between the trimmed V and J ends, which lost 3 bases and 0 bases, there was a span of 14 bases. Germline V gene lookup returns CDR1 SGDLS and CDR2 YYNGEE. The CDR3 sequence is CASSEGGSRSTDTQYF. The CDR3 DNA is TGTGCCAGCAGCGAAGGAGGGAGCCGAAGCACAGATACGCAGTATTTT. Variable domain in full (rest from reference TRBV9 and TRBJ2-3): DSGVTQTPKHLITATGQRVTLRCSPRSGDLSVYWYQQSLDQGLQFLIQYYNGEERAKGNILERFSAQQFPDLHSELNLSSLELGDSALYFCASSEGGSRSTDTQYFGPGTRLTVL.

This chain's CDR3 is CASSLAATVSGNTIYF. CDR3 DNA: TGCGCCAGCAGCTTGGCCGCGACAGTCTCTGGAAACACCATATATTTT. This sequence joins TRBV5-1 and TRBJ1-3, with D maybe TRBD1 (5 bases). Germline CDR1 is SGHRS and CDR2 is YFSETQ. This CDR3 comprises 16 residues. V was cut by 0 bases and J by 0 bases, with 10 bases left in between. Full variable domain (rest looked up from reference TRBV5-1 and TRBJ1-3): KAGVTQTPRYLIKTRGQQVTLSCSPISGHRSVSWYQQTPGQGLQFLFEYFSETQRNKGNFPGRFSGRQFSNSRSEMNVSTLELGDSALYLCASSLAATVSGNTIYFGEGSWLTVV.

CDR3 loop: CAISGSRTTSYEQYF. CDR3 bases: TGTGCCATCAGTGGGTCCAGAACCACGTCCTACGAGCAGTACTTC. The J gene is TRBJ2-7, the V gene TRBV10-3; D gene unclear. CDR3 size: 15 residues. Trimming removed 4 bases at V and 1 base at J, with 14 bases between. Germline assignment: CDR1 ENHRY and CDR2 SYGVKD.

This clone was seen a few times. The chain combines TRBV12-5 with TRBJ1-5; D is undetermined. V was shortened by 5 bases and J by 3 bases, with 11 bases between the two germline ends. Germline V CDR1 and CDR2: LGHNT, FRNRAP. This CDR3 is 14 amino acids long. DNA for the CDR3: TGTGCTAGTGGTCGTGCGGGTATCAATCAGCCCCAGCATTTT. This translates into CASGRAGINQPQHF.

The rearrangement links TRBV11-2 to TRBJ2-7; D may be TRBD2 (6 bases). The CDR3 sequence is 15 residues long. V was pared by 4 bases and J by 2 bases, with 15 bases between. Germline CDR1 reads SGHAT; CDR2 reads FQNNGV. The CDR3 spells CASSSGLRNPYEQYF. For the CDR3, the DNA is TGTGCCAGCAGCTCGGGACTCCGGAATCCCTACGAGCAGTACTTC.

The gene calls are TRBV4-1 and TRBJ1-2; D is possibly TRBD1 (6 bases). Trimming cost V 5 bases and J 6 bases, with 13 bases left between them. Per the germline V gene, CDR1 is MGHRA and CDR2 is YSYEKL. This CDR3 is built from 13 residues. The CDR3 here is CASSYRAGDGYTF. In nucleotides, the CDR3 is TGCGCCAGCAGCTACCGGGCAGGGGATGGCTACACCTTC.

The chain links TRBV28 to TRBJ1-2, with 11 bases identical to TRBD1. V was pared by 5 bases and J by 9 bases, with 5 bases of the junction left unmatched. This CDR3 has 13 amino acids. Per the germline V gene, CDR1 is MDHEN and CDR2 is SYDVKM. The CDR3 sequence: CASSPGQGVSYTF. CDR3 in DNA: TGTGCCAGCAGTCCGGGACAGGGGGTTAGCTACACCTTC.